The 32 T cell receptor beta chains below come from one sample, sequenced in a study of T cells in Graves' hyperthyroidism and ophthalmopathy. There were TCR beta CDR3 regions amplified from RNA transcripts. Using the HTBI primer set, a first-round RT-PCR was run on the TCR CDR3. TCRdb redid the calling of the multiplex PCR reads with MiXCR, one entry per CDR3 protein. This repertoire shows more than 100,000 distinct CDR3 sequences, about half found once; its top ten account for approximately 25%. Material: blood. These receptors were taken from a man aged 40-49 years with Graves' hyperthyroidism.

The V gene is TRBV2, the J gene TRBJ2-5, with 9 bases that match TRBD2. Germline trimming cut 5 bases from V and 5 bases from J; bases unmatched to any gene: 6. The CDR3 sequence is 14 residues long. Looked up from germline, CDR1 is SNHLY and CDR2 is FYNNEI. CDR3 bases: TGTGCCAGCAGTCGCGAGAGCGGGAGGGAGACCCAGTACTTC. It codes for CASSRESGRETQYF.

Many counts were recorded for this clonotype. The rearrangement joins TRBV24-1 to TRBJ2-1; D possibly corresponds to TRBD1 (5 bases). This CDR3 is 14 amino acids long. Per germline, CDR1 KGHDR and CDR2 SFDVKD. The V and J ends lost 3 bases and 6 bases respectively, with 11 bases between them. The CDR3 DNA reads as TGTGCCACCAGTGATGTGGGGCCAGGCAATGAGCAGTTCTTC. Amino acid sequence: CATSDVGPGNEQFF.

This chain uses TRBV11-3 with TRBJ2-3; 9 positions agree with TRBD1. Germline V gene data show CDR1 as SGHNT and CDR2 as YENEEA. The CDR3 length is 16 residues. V lost 5 bases to trimming and J lost 1 base; unmatched junction nucleotides: 7. CDR3 in DNA: TGTGCCAGCAGCCCAGACAGGGGGAGGGGCACAGATACGCAGTATTTT. Its protein product is CASSPDRGRGTDTQYF.

The sample holds many counts of this clonotype. The chain joins TRBV7-9 to TRBJ1-4; 10 positions match TRBD1. The CDR3 is 13 residues long. The germline CDR1 and CDR2 sequences are SEHNR and FQNEAQ (reference sequence). V lost 2 bases, J lost 12 bases, and 3 bases stayed unmatched. The CDR3 nucleotides are TGTGCCAGCAGCTTAAGGGACAGGGGCCAACTGTTTTTT. Its protein is CASSLRDRGQLFF.

The rearrangement uses TRBV2 and TRBJ2-3; tentatively, D is TRBD2 (6 bases). The CDR3 is made up of 15 amino acids. The V end lost 5 bases, the J end lost 0 bases, and 12 bases lay between the germline ends. The germline CDR1 and CDR2 sequences are SNHLY and FYNNEI. The CDR3 coding sequence is TGTGCCAGCAGTTTGGCTAGCGAGAGCACAGATACGCAGTATTTT. This gives the protein CASSLASESTDTQYF.

The chain combines TRBV28 with TRBJ1-5, with 10 bases lining up with TRBD1. The CDR3 loop spans 15 amino acids. Germline assignment: CDR1 MDHEN and CDR2 SYDVKM. V shed 5 bases, J shed 3 bases, and the junction held 4 bases outside the gene matches. DNA of the CDR3: TGTGCCAGCAGTATGGGACAGGGGTACAATCAGCCCCAGCATTTT. The encoded protein is CASSMGQGYNQPQHF. Complete variable domain (other parts from reference TRBV28 and TRBJ1-5): DVKVTQSSRYLVKRTGEKVFLECVQDMDHENMFWYRQDPGLGLRLIYFSYDVKMKEKGDIPEGYSVSREKKERFSLILESASTNQTSMYLCASSMGQGYNQPQHFGDGTRLSIL.

The chain recombines TRBV19 with TRBJ2-2, with D tentatively TRBD2 (5 bases). Germline CDR1 is LNHDA and CDR2 is SQIVND (reference sequence). This CDR3 contains 16 residues. The V and J ends lost 10 bases and 1 base respectively, with 19 bases between them. Here the CDR3 DNA reads TGTGCCACTCTCCCTCCGGACGGGATGAACACCGGGGAGCTGTTTTTT. It encodes CATLPPDGMNTGELFF.

This clonotype was detected ten times or more. The chain links TRBV7-9 to TRBJ2-1; D uncertain. This CDR3 is built from 12 residues. V gave up 5 bases and J gave up 5 bases, with 7 bases separating them. Germline loops: CDR1 SEHNR, CDR2 FQNEAQ (reference sequence). This CDR3 reads CASSPADNEQFF. In DNA, the CDR3 is TGTGCCAGCAGCCCAGCCGACAATGAGCAGTTCTTC. Together with reference TRBV7-9 and TRBJ2-1, the CDR3 gives the full variable domain: DTGVSQNPRHKITKRGQNVTFRCDPISEHNRLYWYRQTLGQGPEFLTYFQNEAQLEKSRLLSDRFSAERPKGSFSTLEIQRTEQGDSAMYLCASSPADNEQFFGPGTRLTVL.

The table lists this clonotype with many counts. The V and J genes are TRBV6-5 and TRBJ1-2; 9 bases match TRBD1. Germline V lookup: CDR1 MNHEY, CDR2 SVGAGI. The CDR3 is 14 amino acids. After removal of 6 bases from V and 13 bases from J, the junction contained 15 bases not matched to a gene. As DNA, the CDR3 is TGTGCCAGCAGAACTATACCGGGACAGGGTCGAATCACCTTC. Residues: CASRTIPGQGRITF.

The rearrangement links TRBV10-3 to TRBJ2-2; the match to TRBD2 covers 15 bases. J was trimmed by 6 bases and V by 5 bases; bases with no gene match: 4. Germline lookup yields CDR1 ENHRY and CDR2 SYGVKD. CDR3 length equals 16 residues. The DNA for the CDR3 is TGTGCCATCAGTCCCGGGACTAGCGGGAGGCCCGGGGAGCTGTTTTTT. Protein product: CAISPGTSGRPGELFF.

This rearrangement joins TRBV7-3 to TRBJ1-6; maybe TRBD1 (5 bases). The germline V and J ends were trimmed by 8 bases and 3 bases, with 17 bases remaining between them. Germline loops: CDR1 SGHTA, CDR2 FQGTGA. This CDR3 has 16 amino acids. CDR3 loop: CASLRVGRNYNSPLHF. The CDR3 bases are TGTGCCAGCTTACGGGTGGGACGTAACTATAATTCACCCCTCCACTTT.

On this clonotype: A junction boundary mismatches the germline segment, possibly from a read error. This chain's CDR3 is CASGAVNRGTSGNTIYF. The CDR3 DNA follows: TGTGCCAGTGGTGCAGTCAATCGGGGGACCTCTGGAAACACCATATACTTT. This chain connects TRBV19 to TRBJ1-3; D is perhaps TRBD1 (5 bases). The length of the CDR3 is 17 residues. The germline CDR1 and CDR2 sequences are LNHDA and SQIVND (reference sequence). The complete variable domain, with remaining parts taken from reference TRBV19 and TRBJ1-3, reads DGGITQSPKYLFRKEGQNVTLSCEQNLNHDAMYWYRQDPGQGLRLIYYSQIVNDFQKGDIAEGYSVSREKKESFPLTVTSAQKNPTAFYLCASGAVNRGTSGNTIYFGEGSWLTVV.

The chain combines TRBV6-6 with TRBJ1-1; D call uncertain. The CDR3 runs 13 residues. The germline V gene has CDR1 MNHNY and CDR2 SVGAGI (reference sequence). V lost 2 bases, J lost 8 bases, and 12 bases lay in between. The CDR3 region has the DNA TGTGCCAGCAGTTACGAAAGGGCCAAGGAAGCTTTCTTT. Encoded protein: CASSYERAKEAFF.

The table lists this clonotype with many counts. The genes are TRBV6-5 and TRBJ2-7; D gene ambiguous. The V gene lost 0 bases and the J gene lost 2 bases, with 11 bases spanning the gap. The V gene's germline CDR1 is MNHEY and CDR2 SVGAGI. CDR3 length: 15 residues. The CDR3 region has the DNA TGTGCCAGCAGTTACTCGAAGGCCGCCGCCTACGAGCAGTACTTC. This codes for CASSYSKAAAYEQYF.

This clonotype was seen at least ten times. The chain combines TRBV2 with TRBJ2-5, with 8 positions matching TRBD1. The CDR3 extends over 13 amino acids. Per the germline V gene, CDR1 is SNHLY and CDR2 is FYNNEI. Trimming at V came to 10 bases and at J to 6 bases, leaving 10 bases not matched to a gene. CDR3 sequence: CAKSGDRLKTQYF. DNA of the CDR3: TGTGCCAAATCAGGGGACAGGCTAAAGACCCAGTACTTC. Looking up the rest from reference TRBV2 and TRBJ2-5 gives the full variable domain: EPEVTQTPSHQVTQMGQEVILRCVPISNHLYFYWYRQILGQKVEFLVSFYNNEISEKSEIFDDQFSVERPDGSNFTLKIRSTKLEDSAMYFCAKSGDRLKTQYFGPGTRLLVL.

The chain recombines TRBV7-2 with TRBJ1-5, with TRBD1 identical over 7 bases. After removal of 3 bases from V and 11 bases from J, the junction contained 10 bases not matched to a gene. Looked up from germline, CDR1 is SGHTA and CDR2 is FQGNSA. This CDR3 comprises 14 residues. CDR3 in DNA: TGTGCCAGCAGCTTGGGGACAGTACAAGAGACCCAGCATTTT. Translating gives CASSLGTVQETQHF.

The chain employs TRBV10-1 and TRBJ2-1; D might be TRBD2 (5 bases). Germline-derived CDR1 and CDR2 are WNHNN and SYGVQD (reference sequence). The CDR3 consists of 12 residues. V was shortened by 1 base and J by 9 bases, with 7 bases between the two germline ends. The CDR3 region has the DNA TGCGCCAGCAGTGAGTGGACTGGTGAGCAGTTCTTC. Translation gives CASSEWTGEQFF.

This chain joins TRBV20-1 and TRBJ1-3; perhaps TRBD1 as D (5 bases). The CDR3 covers 15 residues. V lost 0 bases and J 4 bases, leaving 13 bases between the germline ends. Germline loops: CDR1 DFQATT, CDR2 SNEGSKA (reference sequence). The CDR3 bases are TGCAGTGCTAGAGATTTTGCGGCAGGGGGAAACACCATATATTTT. It translates to CSARDFAAGGNTIYF.

This clonotype was detected a few times. The chain links TRBV3-1 to TRBJ2-7; tentative D call: TRBD1 (6 bases). The V end was cut by 0 bases, the J end by 6 bases, with 12 bases between. This CDR3 comprises 14 residues. The germline V gene encodes CDR1 LGHDT and CDR2 YNNKEL (reference sequence). The CDR3, as DNA: TGTGCCAGCAGCCAAGATTTGAGGGGGTTCGAGCAGTACTTC. Its translation: CASSQDLRGFEQYF.

This clonotype was detected many times. Here the CDR3 DNA reads TGTGCCAGCAGCCTAACAGATTCCCTTAATGGCTACACCTTC. Translating gives CASSLTDSLNGYTF. The chain uses TRBV3-1 and TRBJ1-2; unclear D gene. The CDR3 runs to 14 residues. Per the germline V gene, CDR1 is LGHDT and CDR2 is YNNKEL (reference sequence). V lost 4 bases and J 6 bases, leaving 15 bases between the germline ends. The whole variable domain, remainder taken from reference TRBV3-1 and TRBJ1-2, is DTAVSQTPKYLVTQMGNDKSIKCEQNLGHDTMYWYKQDSKKFLKIMFSYNNKELIINETVPNRFSPKSPDKAHLNLHINSLELGDSAVYFCASSLTDSLNGYTFGSGTRLTVV.

This clonotype was picked up many times. The chain uses TRBV7-2 and TRBJ1-5; no firm D call. The CDR3 spans 12 residues. V shed 4 bases and J shed 4 bases, with 5 bases lying between them. Germline CDR1 reads SGHTA; CDR2 reads FQGNSA. In nucleotides, the CDR3 is TGTGCCAGCAGCTGGAGGAATCAGCCCCAGCATTTT. This sequence encodes CASSWRNQPQHF.

On this clonotype: Compared with germline, one end of the junction differs, possibly owing to a read error. The chain links TRBV11-2 to TRBJ2-1; 9 nucleotides agree with TRBD1. The CDR3 is made up of 16 amino acids. The germline V gene has CDR1 SGHAT and CDR2 FQNNGV. The CDR3 nucleotides are TGCGCCAGCAGATCTACTACGGGGACAGGGATTAATGAGCAGTTCTTC. Its translation: CASRSTTGTGINEQFF.

The table lists this clonotype with many counts. The gene calls are TRBV19 and TRBJ1-2; D might be TRBD1 (6 bases). In germline, CDR1 is LNHDA, CDR2 SQIVND (reference sequence). Trimming left V 7 bases short and J 6 bases short, with 24 bases between. The length of the CDR3 is 16 residues. The CDR3 nucleotides read TGTGCCAGTAATTCATTCGGCAGGGGCTCTCCCAATGGCTACACCTTC. This codes for CASNSFGRGSPNGYTF.

This chain uses TRBV2 with TRBJ2-7, with 8 bases lining up with TRBD1. From germline, CDR1 is SNHLY and CDR2 FYNNEI. After removal of 6 bases from V and 3 bases from J, the junction contained 7 bases not matched to a gene. This CDR3 has 14 amino acids. The CDR3 here is CASRVGTGGYEQYF. DNA for the CDR3: TGTGCCAGCAGAGTTGGGACAGGAGGCTACGAGCAGTACTTC.

For this clonotype: Germline and junction disagree at one end, which may indicate a read error. The CDR3 nucleotides read TGTGTCATCAGTAGAGCAAATACGCAGTATTTT. Translating gives CVISRANTQYF. The rearrangement links TRBV10-3 to TRBJ2-3, with no clear D. The CDR3 length is 11 residues. The germline gives CDR1 ENHRY, CDR2 SYGVKD.

This clonotype was picked up many times. The chain employs TRBV7-3 and TRBJ2-1; D not resolved. The germline V gene has CDR1 SGHTA and CDR2 FQGTGA. Trimming took 4 bases from V and 6 from J, leaving 1 base between them. The CDR3 has 10 amino acids. The CDR3 sequence: CASSSNEQFF. CDR3 DNA: TGTGCCAGCAGCTCCAATGAGCAGTTCTTC.

This clonotype appeared many times. The V gene is TRBV10-2, the J gene TRBJ2-3, with D tentatively TRBD2 (7 bases). Looked up from germline, CDR1 is WSHSY and CDR2 is SAAADI. The CDR3 totals 14 residues. V was trimmed by 3 bases and J by 3 bases, leaving 10 bases between them. The DNA of the CDR3 is TGCGCCAGCAGTGACGGGGGGCCAACAGATACGCAGTATTTT. It translates to CASSDGGPTDTQYF.

Many counts were recorded for this clonotype. The chain recombines TRBV7-9 with TRBJ2-1; TRBD2 matches at 8 bases. This CDR3 comprises 17 residues. Germline lookup yields CDR1 SEHNR and CDR2 FQNEAQ (reference sequence). The ends lost 5 bases at V and 3 bases at J; junction bases unmatched: 12. CDR3 in amino acids: CASSPPGREDLYNEQFF. CDR3 coding DNA: TGTGCCAGCAGCCCGCCTGGGCGGGAGGATCTCTACAATGAGCAGTTCTTC.

The table lists this clonotype with many counts. The rearrangement uses TRBV5-6 and TRBJ1-6; D remains ambiguous. CDR1 is SGHDT, CDR2 YYEEEE, per germline. V lost 4 bases and J 10 bases, leaving 9 bases between the germline ends. The CDR3 has 12 amino acids. CDR3 sequence: CASSPCPSPLHF. In nucleotides, the CDR3 is TGTGCCAGCAGCCCCTGCCCGTCACCCCTCCACTTT.

This clonotype was observed at least ten times. The rearrangement links TRBV28 to TRBJ1-2; D is possibly TRBD1 (6 bases). Trimming took off 5 bases at V and 3 bases at J, with 7 bases between the two ends. The CDR3 sequence is 12 residues long. CDR1 and CDR2 from the germline V gene are MDHEN and SYDVKM. The CDR3 DNA is TGTGCCAGCAGTACAGGGTACTATGGCTACACCTTC. It translates to CASSTGYYGYTF.

The chain couples TRBV10-3 to TRBJ1-6; tentatively, D is TRBD1 (6 bases). Germline V CDR1 and CDR2: ENHRY, SYGVKD. V dropped 2 bases and J dropped 0 bases, with 14 bases sitting between them. The CDR3 extends over 18 amino acids. CDR3 sequence: CAISEVQGPSSYNSPLHF. In nucleotides, the CDR3 is TGTGCCATCAGTGAGGTACAGGGCCCAAGCTCCTATAATTCACCCCTCCACTTT.

This chain uses TRBV29-1 with TRBJ1-1; 8 positions match TRBD1. With 6 bases clipped from V and 3 bases from J, the junction kept 0 bases outside the gene matches. Per germline, CDR1 SQVTM and CDR2 ANQGSEA. The CDR3 has 11 residues. CDR3 region: CSVDRDTEAFF. DNA of the CDR3: TGCAGCGTGGACAGGGACACTGAAGCTTTCTTT.